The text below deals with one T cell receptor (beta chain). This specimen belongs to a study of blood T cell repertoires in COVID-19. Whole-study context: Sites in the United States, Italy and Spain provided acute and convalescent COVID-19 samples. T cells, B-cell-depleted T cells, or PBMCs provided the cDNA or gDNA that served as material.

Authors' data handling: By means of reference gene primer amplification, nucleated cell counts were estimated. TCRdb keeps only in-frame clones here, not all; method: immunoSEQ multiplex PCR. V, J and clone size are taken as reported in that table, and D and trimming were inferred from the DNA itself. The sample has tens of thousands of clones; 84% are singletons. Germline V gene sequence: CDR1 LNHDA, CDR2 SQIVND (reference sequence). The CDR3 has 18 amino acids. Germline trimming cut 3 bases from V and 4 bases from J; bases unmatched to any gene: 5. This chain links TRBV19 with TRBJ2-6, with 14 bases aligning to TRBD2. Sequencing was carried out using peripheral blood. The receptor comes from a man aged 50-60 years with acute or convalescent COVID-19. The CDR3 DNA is TGTGCCAGTAGTATGACTAGCGGGAGGGGACCCGGGGCCAACGTCCTGACTTTC. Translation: CASSMTSGRGPGANVLTF.